This is a list of T cell receptor beta chains from one sample in a study of T cell responses to AZD1222 COVID-19 vaccine. This table comes from immunoSEQ multiplex PCR, and its TCRdb copy is limited to in-frame clones, with some not included. The sample includes some 130,000 clones, roughly 93% of them seen just once. Here the sequenced sample was peripheral blood, taken on day 0 of AZD1222 vaccination. These receptors originate from an adult in good health. Both conserved end residues are part of each CDR3. The order of the fields is J gene, V gene, clone size, D gene, CDR3 DNA, CDR3 protein. The D gene is left open where the match is weak. Only some rows state a clone size, as once, few, many or a class for expanded clones.

TRBJ1-1	TRBV2	-	-	TGTGCCAGCAGTGAAGCATCGCCAGCTGAAGCTTTCTTT	CASSEASPAEAFF
TRBJ1-1	TRBV11-2	-	-	TGTGCCAGCAGCCGACGGGAGGGTTTTGGCACTGAAGCTTTCTTT	CASSRREGFGTEAFF
TRBJ2-1	TRBV4-3	-	-	TGCGCCAGCAGCCAAGATTCAGGGTCCCCTTTTGGCAATGAGCAGTTCTTC	CASSQDSGSPFGNEQFF
TRBJ1-3	TRBV5-1	-	-	TGCGCCAGCAGCGCCGGATATGGAAACACCATATATTTT	CASSAGYGNTIYF
TRBJ2-5	TRBV15	-	-	TGTGCCACCAGCAGAGATTCAGGGTTGCAAGAGACCCAGTACTTC	CATSRDSGLQETQYF
TRBJ1-3	TRBV18	-	-	TGTGCCAGCTCACGCGGGGCCGGAAACACCATATATTTT	CASSRGAGNTIYF
TRBJ2-3	TRBV7-2	-	TRBD1	TGTGCCAGCAGCTTAGGGGACAGGGGCCGCACAGATACGCAGTATTTT	CASSLGDRGRTDTQYF
TRBJ1-3	TRBV4-2	-	-	TGTGCCAGCAGCCGCGAACAGGGTAACTCTGGAAACACCATATATTTT	CASSREQGNSGNTIYF
TRBJ1-1	TRBV6-6	-	-	TGTGCCAGCAGGCGGGACTCACACCAGAACACTGAAGCTTTCTTT	CASRRDSHQNTEAFF
TRBJ1-3	TRBV4-2	-	-	TGTGCCAGCAGCCAAGATACAGGATCTGGAAACACCATATATTTT	CASSQDTGSGNTIYF
TRBJ1-4	TRBV7-2	-	-	TGTGCCAGCAGCTTAGGGGGACCCGTTGAAAAACTGTTTTTT	CASSLGGPVEKLFF
TRBJ1-1	TRBV18	-	-	TGTGCCAGCTCACCACTTAATGGCGCAGGGCGTGGGTTTGAAGCTTTCTTT	CASSPLNGAGRGFEAFF
TRBJ1-1	TRBV11-2	once	TRBD1	TGTGCCAGCAGCTTTCAGGGGGCGCGAGCTTTCTTT	CASSFQGARAFF
TRBJ2-4	TRBV24-1	-	-	TGTGCCACCAGTGATTTCGAGGGAGAAGGCATTCAGTACTTC	CATSDFEGEGIQYF
TRBJ1-6	TRBV5-8	-	TRBD1	TGTGCCAGCAGCTGGGACAGGGCTAATTCACCCCTCCACTTT	CASSWDRANSPLHF
TRBJ1-5	TRBV7-2	-	-	TGTGCCAGCAGCTCGTCATCCGGGAGCAATCAGCCCCAGCATTTT	CASSSSSGSNQPQHF
TRBJ2-7	TRBV5-1	once	-	TGCGCCAGCAGCCCCTTGACAGGTACCTACGAGCAGTACTTC	CASSPLTGTYEQYF
TRBJ2-7	TRBV6-5	-	-	TGTGCCAGCAGTTACTCGGGGGTCGGGTACGAGCAGTACTTC	CASSYSGVGYEQYF
TRBJ1-3	TRBV10-3	-	-	TGTGCCATCAGTGAGCCTGCGGGGCTAGATGGAAACACCATATATTTT	CAISEPAGLDGNTIYF
TRBJ2-3	TRBV11-2	once	TRBD1	TGTGCCAGCAGCGCAGGGACAGTCAAAGGAGATACGCAGTATTTT	CASSAGTVKGDTQYF
TRBJ1-1	TRBV10-3	-	TRBD1	TGTGCCATCAGAGACGACAGGGGCTACACTGAAGCTTTCTTT	CAIRDDRGYTEAFF
TRBJ1-3	TRBV28	-	-	TGTGCCAGCAGTTTAGACGCAGACGGAAACACCATATATTTT	CASSLDADGNTIYF
TRBJ2-2	TRBV9	once	-	TGTGCCAGCAGCGTAGGTTTCGGGGAGCTGTTTTTT	CASSVGFGELFF
TRBJ1-6	TRBV27	once	-	TGTGCCAGCAAAAGCTCCTATAATTCACCCCTCCACTTT	CASKSSYNSPLHF
TRBJ1-5	TRBV2	-	TRBD1	TGTGCCAGCGGGGACAGGGGCAATCAGCCCCAGCATTTT	CASGDRGNQPQHF
TRBJ2-1	TRBV7-2	-	-	TGTGCCAGCAGCTTAAAGCGCTATCCCTACAATGAGCAGTTCTTC	CASSLKRYPYNEQFF
TRBJ1-2	TRBV27	-	TRBD1	TGTGCCAGCAAAACTCCGGGACAGGAGACCGGCTACACCTTC	CASKTPGQETGYTF
TRBJ2-5	TRBV5-1	-	-	TGCGCCAGCAGCTTGTTGGGTAGCGGACAAGAGACCCAGTACTTC	CASSLLGSGQETQYF
TRBJ1-3	TRBV14	-	-	TGTGCCAGCAGCCAACCAGAACAGGGAGCCGGAAACACCATATATTTT	CASSQPEQGAGNTIYF
TRBJ1-2	TRBV19	-	-	TGTGCCAGTAGTAAACAGGGTCATGGCTACACCTTC	CASSKQGHGYTF
TRBJ2-2	TRBV5-8	-	-	TGTGCCAGCAGCTTGGTCCCGTTGGATACCACGAACACCGGGGAGCTGTTTTTT	CASSLVPLDTTNTGELFF
TRBJ2-2	TRBV29-1	-	-	TGCAGCGCTACTCGGGACTCAGACACCGGGGAGCTGTTTTTT	CSATRDSDTGELFF
TRBJ2-3	TRBV7-3	-	TRBD1	TGTGCCAGCAGCTCCCGGGACAGGGGCACAGATACGCAGTATTTT	CASSSRDRGTDTQYF
TRBJ2-1	TRBV7-9	once	TRBD2	TGTGCCAGCAGCTTTCCGGGACTAGAGGGCCCAAATGAGCAGTTCTTC	CASSFPGLEGPNEQFF
TRBJ2-7	TRBV28	-	-	TGTGCCACCCTTTCCCCGGGACAACCTTACGAGCAGTACTTC	CATLSPGQPYEQYF
TRBJ2-7	TRBV7-2	-	-	TGTGCCAGCAGCCTCCAGACAGACGAGCAGTACTTC	CASSLQTDEQYF
TRBJ2-7	TRBV7-2	-	-	TGTGCCAGCAGCTTAGGGGTGTACGAGCAGTACTTC	CASSLGVYEQYF
TRBJ2-5	TRBV7-9	once	-	TGTGCCAGCAGCTTAGTGGGTTTGCAAGAGACCCAGTACTTC	CASSLVGLQETQYF
TRBJ2-3	TRBV15	-	-	TGTGCCAGTGCGTTCGCGATTAGCACAGATACGCAGTATTTT	CASAFAISTDTQYF
TRBJ2-2	TRBV20-1	-	-	TGCAGTGCTAGTTTTGACACCGGGGAGCTGTTTTTT	CSASFDTGELFF
TRBJ2-7	TRBV21-1	-	-	TGTGCCAGCAGCACGGGCAGGAGGTACGAGCAGTACTTC	CASSTGRRYEQYF
TRBJ1-2	TRBV28	-	TRBD1	TGTGCCAGCAGGACCCCAGGGACAGGGGCCGCCGGCTACACCTTC	CASRTPGTGAAGYTF
TRBJ1-4	TRBV9	-	-	TGTGCCAGCAGCGCTTTTCTGGGTAATGAAAAACTGTTTTTT	CASSAFLGNEKLFF
TRBJ1-6	TRBV11-3	-	-	TGTGCCAGCAGCTTAGTCCCAGGACACGTTTATAATTCACCCCTCCACTTT	CASSLVPGHVYNSPLHF